This T cell receptor (beta chain) comes out of a study of T-cell memory formation after mild COVID-19. The CDR3 covers 11 residues. The germline V gene encodes CDR1 DFQATT and CDR2 SNEGSKA (reference sequence). Trimming took off 6 bases at V and 1 base at J, with 6 bases between the two ends. This clonotype turned up a few times. The antigen remains unidentified. Findings and limits, study-wide: A second wave expanding day 15 to 37 was CD4+-biased; contracting clones were balanced. The authors left the SARS-CoV-2 specificity of second-wave clones peaking on day 37 unconfirmed.

TCRdb re-called the 5' RACE reads with MiXCR, one entry per CDR3 protein. The table lists approximately 170,000 distinct CDR3 sequences, 10% to 15% of them singletons. Sequencing was carried out using PBMCs or a T cell subset sorted from them (not recorded which). The clonotype was recovered from a young man who had mild COVID-19 (a few samples of this study predate the infection). Cell type and time point are not known. The genes are TRBV20-1 and TRBJ1-1; D is ambiguous. The CDR3 nucleotides read TGCAGTGCGCGACAGAACACTGAAGCTTTCTTT. It translates to CSARQNTEAFF.